This T cell receptor beta chain was retrieved from a study of T cells in Graves' hyperthyroidism and ophthalmopathy. Study-level results: By a 13 V-J model, ophthalmopathy was set apart from stable hyperthyroidism.

The study left out patients who had uncontrolled infection, other autoimmune disease, pregnancy or lactation. Thyroid ultrasound, orbital computed tomography, clinical symptoms, and serum thyroxine and TRAb underpinned diagnoses. TCR beta CDR3 regions were amplified from RNA transcripts. Carried out on the TCR CDR3, a first-round RT-PCR used the HTBI primer set. One entry per CDR3 protein, called by TCRdb with MiXCR from the multiplex PCR reads. The table records under 350,000 distinct CDR3 sequences, around 15% of them present only once. This clonotype was seen at least ten times. What it recognizes is unknown. CDR1 is ENHRY, CDR2 SYGVKD, per germline. The CDR3 covers 16 residues. The ends were cut back, 5 bases at V and 6 bases at J, with 20 bases in the middle.

The sequenced material came from blood. This clonotype was sampled from a woman aged 40 to 50 with Graves' ophthalmopathy. This chain links TRBV10-3 with TRBJ2-1, with no clear D. DNA for the CDR3: TGTGCCATCAGTAAAGTAGACGGGCGAGGTCCCAATGAGCAGTTCTTC. Its protein product is CAISKVDGRGPNEQFF.